The 28 T cell receptor beta chains presented below share a single source sample, sequenced in a study of blood T cell repertoires in COVID-19. TCRdb keeps only in-frame clones here, not all; method: immunoSEQ multiplex PCR. The data contain about 180,000 clones, 85% to 90% of them singletons. The specimen was PBMCs or T cells enriched from blood (not recorded which). Receptors were obtained from a middle-aged woman with acute COVID-19.

The V and J genes are TRBV5-1 and TRBJ1-3, with TRBD1 matching 7 bases. Germline values: CDR1 SGHRS, CDR2 YFSETQ. V lost 0 bases to trimming and J lost 0 bases; unmatched junction nucleotides: 3. The CDR3 extends over 16 amino acids. CDR3 in amino acids: CASSLAAGGSGNTIYF. As DNA, the CDR3 is TGCGCCAGCAGCTTGGCCGCAGGGGGCTCTGGAAACACCATATATTTT.

CDR3 amino acids: CASTSGSRQPQHF. The CDR3 DNA reads as TGTGCCAGCACCTCAGGGTCGCGTCAGCCCCAGCATTTT. The chain recombines TRBV28 with TRBJ1-5; the D gene is possibly TRBD1 (5 bases). V was trimmed by 7 bases and J by 6 bases, leaving 13 bases between them. In germline, CDR1 is MDHEN, CDR2 SYDVKM. The CDR3 runs to 13 residues.

The gene calls are TRBV27 and TRBJ1-4; 9 bases align to TRBD1. The CDR3 is made up of 15 amino acids. Trimming took 6 bases from V and 4 from J; bases not matched to a gene: 6. Germline loops: CDR1 MNHEY, CDR2 SMNVEV (reference sequence). The CDR3 here is CASRRWTGDNEKLFF. For the CDR3, the DNA is TGTGCCAGCAGACGATGGACAGGGGATAATGAAAAACTGTTTTTT.

V gene TRBV24-1 combines with J gene TRBJ2-1; no clear D. Germline CDR1 is KGHDR and CDR2 is SFDVKD. The CDR3 runs to 16 residues. V was pared by 4 bases and J by 0 bases, with 12 bases between. The CDR3 is CATSDLVWSSYNEQFF. In nucleotides, the CDR3 is TGTGCCACCAGTGACTTGGTCTGGAGCTCCTACAATGAGCAGTTCTTC.

The chain couples TRBV3-1 (or the pseudogene TRBV3-2) to TRBJ1-5, with a possible D match to TRBD1 (6 bases). V lost 1 base, J lost 6 bases, and 10 bases lay in between. Germline V gene data show CDR1 as LGHDT and CDR2 as YNNKEL (reference sequence). The CDR3 sequence is 14 residues long. The CDR3 reads CASSQGQGFQPQHF. CDR3 sequence (DNA): TGTGCCAGCAGCCAAGGCCAGGGGTTTCAGCCCCAGCATTTT.

In its sample, this clone was seen a few times. The chain employs TRBV19 and TRBJ2-2; 10 positions match TRBD2. The V gene end was trimmed by 5 bases and the J gene end by 7 bases; junction bases not matched to a gene: 4. The CDR3 totals 14 residues. The germline V gene has CDR1 LNHDA and CDR2 SQIVND (reference sequence). DNA for the CDR3: TGTGCCAGTAGTCTAGCGGGAGACATCGGGGAGCTGTTTTTT. It specifies CASSLAGDIGELFF.

The rearrangement joins TRBV5-4 to TRBJ2-1; 12 nucleotides match TRBD2. Germline V gene sequence: CDR1 SGHNT, CDR2 YYREEE (reference sequence). J was trimmed by 6 bases and V by 2 bases; bases with no gene match: 3. The CDR3 contains 15 residues. The CDR3 coding sequence is TGTGCCAGCAGCTTTTCTAGCGGGAGGGCCAATGAGCAGTTCTTC. It codes for CASSFSSGRANEQFF.

The chain employs TRBV18 and TRBJ2-1, with 10 positions matching TRBD1. This CDR3 has 14 residues. Unmatched junction bases numbered 4, after V lost 4 bases and J lost 7 bases. The germline CDR1 and CDR2 sequences are KGHSH and LQKENI. The CDR3 loop is CASSRGQGVNEQFF. The CDR3 DNA is TGTGCCAGCTCACGAGGACAGGGGGTAAATGAGCAGTTCTTC.

This clone is a singleton in its sample. V is TRBV11-3 and J is TRBJ2-3, with D maybe TRBD1 (6 bases). Trimming took 6 bases from V and 3 from J, leaving 13 bases between them. The CDR3 contains 14 residues. CDR1 and CDR2 from the germline V gene are SGHNT and YENEEA. The CDR3 protein is CASSRDIGTDTQYF. The CDR3 DNA follows: TGTGCCAGCAGTAGGGACATCGGGACAGATACGCAGTATTTT.

J is TRBJ2-5 and V is TRBV7-6; a possible D gene is TRBD2 (5 bases). The CDR3 runs 15 residues. CDR1 and CDR2 from the germline V gene are SGHVS and FNYEAQ. Trimming stripped 5 bases from V and 7 bases from J, with 20 bases between. Here the CDR3 DNA reads TGTGCCAGCAGCCCGGAGGTCTTTCGTCGGGGGACCCAGTACTTC. Residues: CASSPEVFRRGTQYF. Variable domain in full (rest from reference TRBV7-6 and TRBJ2-5): GAGVSQSPRYKVTKRGQDVALRCDPISGHVSLYWYRQALGQGPEFLTYFNYEAQQDKSGLPNDRFSAERPEGSISTLTIQRTEQRDSAMYRCASSPEVFRRGTQYFGPGTRLLVL.

The chain links TRBV2 to TRBJ1-5, with a tentative D call TRBD1 (5 bases). CDR3 length: 14 amino acids. Looked up from germline, CDR1 is SNHLY and CDR2 is FYNNEI. Trimming pared 1 base from V and 4 bases from J, leaving 8 bases between. The CDR3, as DNA: TGTGCCAGCAGTGAAGTCAGGGATAATCAGCCCCAGCATTTT. Its translation is CASSEVRDNQPQHF.

As regards this clone: Distinct nucleotide sequences in the sample also encode this CDR3. This sequence joins TRBV5-1 and TRBJ1-1; D not resolved. With 0 bases removed from V and 2 bases from J, the gap between germline ends came to 8 bases. Germline V lookup: CDR1 SGHRS, CDR2 YFSETQ. This CDR3 comprises 14 residues. As DNA, the CDR3 is TGCGCCAGCAGCTTGGCCGCGGCCAACACTGAAGCTTTCTTT. Protein product: CASSLAAANTEAFF. Based on the CDR3 plus reference TRBV5-1 and TRBJ1-1, the full variable domain is KAGVTQTPRYLIKTRGQQVTLSCSPISGHRSVSWYQQTPGQGLQFLFEYFSETQRNKGNFPGRFSGRQFSNSRSEMNVSTLELGDSALYLCASSLAAANTEAFFGQGTRLTVV.

The chain couples TRBV2 to TRBJ1-4, with D maybe TRBD1 (5 bases). This CDR3 contains 12 residues. Germline CDR1 and CDR2: SNHLY and FYNNEI. V gave up 6 bases and J gave up 8 bases, with 10 bases separating them. Here the CDR3 DNA reads TGTGCCAGCAGATCTTCAGGGGAAAAACTGTTTTTT. This encodes CASRSSGEKLFF.

The V gene is TRBV7-3, the J gene TRBJ1-1; possible D gene TRBD1, 5 bases. The CDR3 contains 13 residues. Trimming left V 4 bases short and J 4 bases short, with 10 bases between. Per germline, CDR1 SGHTA and CDR2 FQGTGA. CDR3 in amino acids: CASSSTTVTEAFF. The CDR3 nucleotides are TGTGCCAGCAGCTCGACGACAGTCACTGAAGCTTTCTTT.

The J gene is TRBJ1-2, the V gene TRBV27; maybe TRBD1 (5 bases). V shed 4 bases and J shed 6 bases, with 18 bases lying between them. CDR3 size: 15 residues. CDR1 is MNHEY, CDR2 SMNVEV, per germline (reference sequence). The CDR3 here is CASSSTGRPGNGYTF. DNA for the CDR3: TGTGCCAGCAGTTCCACAGGCCGACCTGGGAATGGCTACACCTTC.

V and J are TRBV7-9 and TRBJ1-2, with TRBD1 matching over 7 bases. With V trimmed by 5 bases and J by 8 bases, 11 bases remained unmatched. The germline V gene encodes CDR1 SEHNR and CDR2 FQNEAQ (reference sequence). The CDR3 covers 14 residues. The CDR3 coding sequence is TGTGCCAGCAGCCTAAGGGACAGCCTTCTGGGCTACACCTTC. Its translation is CASSLRDSLLGYTF.

This clone was detected only a few times. V usage is TRBV4-3 and J usage is TRBJ1-5; maybe TRBD1 (5 bases). The germline CDR1 and CDR2 sequences are LGHNA and YSLEER. Trimming took off 4 bases at V and 6 bases at J, with 16 bases between the two ends. This CDR3 comprises 15 residues. The CDR3 DNA is TGCGCCAGCAGCCGGGGACTTCAGGGTACTCAGCCCCAGCATTTT. Amino acids: CASSRGLQGTQPQHF.

The chain uses TRBV7-2 and TRBJ2-1, with 14 nucleotides matching TRBD2. V gave up 4 bases and J gave up 5 bases; unmatched junction bases: 7. Germline CDR1 reads SGHTA; CDR2 reads FQGNSA. The CDR3 spans 17 residues. The CDR3 loop reads CASSSSRLAGGDNEQFF. CDR3 nucleotides: TGTGCCAGCAGCTCCTCCCGACTAGCGGGGGGGGACAATGAGCAGTTCTTC.

This rearrangement joins TRBV6-4 to TRBJ2-3; TRBD1 matches 11 bases. The CDR3 runs to 15 residues. Per the germline V gene, CDR1 is MRHNA and CDR2 is SNTAGT. V lost 5 bases to trimming and J lost 4 bases; unmatched junction nucleotides: 5. This CDR3 reads CASSNGQGASDTQYF. CDR3 nucleotide sequence: TGTGCCAGCAGTAACGGACAGGGGGCATCAGATACGCAGTATTTT.

The CDR3 loop reads CASSSGGEQFF. CDR3 DNA sequence: TGTGCCAGCAGTTCGGGGGGTGAGCAGTTCTTC. This sequence joins TRBV28 and TRBJ2-1; 7 bases are a match to TRBD2. CDR3 length: 11 amino acids. Germline CDR1 MDHEN, CDR2 SYDVKM. The trim removed 4 bases at V and 9 bases at J, leaving 0 bases unmatched.

This chain uses TRBV7-8 with TRBJ2-5, with 11 bases aligning to TRBD2. The V segment lost 5 bases and the J segment 0 bases; nucleotides outside the gene matches: 11. The CDR3 has 18 amino acids. Germline CDR1 is SGHVS and CDR2 is FQNEAQ. CDR3 sequence reads: CASSARTSGREYQETQYF. CDR3 nucleotides: TGTGCCAGCAGCGCCAGGACTAGCGGGCGAGAGTACCAAGAGACCCAGTACTTC.

The DNA of the CDR3 is TGTGCCAGCAGTTCGGGGGGGAGACAGGGATATCAGCCCCAGCATTTT. This codes for CASSSGGRQGYQPQHF. The chain carries TRBV28 and TRBJ1-5; 7 nucleotides align to TRBD1. V dropped 4 bases and J dropped 5; count of bases not matched to a gene: 11. The CDR3 sequence is 16 residues long. The germline V gene has CDR1 MDHEN and CDR2 SYDVKM.

The chain joins TRBV3-1 (or the pseudogene TRBV3-2) to TRBJ1-2; no firm D call. Trimming left V 2 bases short and J 6 bases short, with 10 bases between. The CDR3 has 13 residues. In germline, CDR1 is LGHDT, CDR2 YNNKEL (reference sequence). The DNA of the CDR3 is TGTGCCAGCAGCCAACCCCAGCGCCATGGCTACACCTTC. This sequence encodes CASSQPQRHGYTF.

The rearrangement links TRBV12-5 to TRBJ2-7; 9 positions agree with TRBD1. Trimming cost V 0 bases and J 7 bases; bases outside gene matches: 10. The V gene's germline CDR1 is LGHNT and CDR2 FRNRAP. The CDR3 is 16 amino acids. CDR3 coding DNA: TGTGCTAGTGGTTTGGTAGGGCGGACAGGGGACCCGGAGCAGTACTTC. Translating gives CASGLVGRTGDPEQYF. Full variable domain (remainder filled in from reference TRBV12-5 and TRBJ2-7): DARVTQTPRHKVTEMGQEVTMRCQPILGHNTVFWYRQTMMQGLELLAYFRNRAPLDDSGMPKDRFSAEMPDATLATLKIQPSEPRDSAVYFCASGLVGRTGDPEQYFGPGTRLTVT.

This clone came up once. The rearrangement joins TRBV24-1 to TRBJ1-1; 8 bases map to TRBD1. V trimming: 7 bases; J trimming: 5 bases; junction bases outside the gene matches: 5. CDR3 length: 13 amino acids. From germline, CDR1 is KGHDR and CDR2 SFDVKD. The DNA for the CDR3 is TGTGCCACCAGGTCAGGGGGCGGGACTGAAGCTTTCTTT. Protein product: CATRSGGGTEAFF.

The V gene is TRBV9, the J gene TRBJ1-3; D gene unclear. Germline values: CDR1 SGDLS, CDR2 YYNGEE. The V end lost 3 bases, the J end lost 5 bases, and 9 bases lay between the germline ends. The CDR3 is made up of 13 amino acids. The CDR3 loop is CASSAPPRNTIYF. CDR3 bases: TGTGCCAGCAGCGCCCCCCCTCGAAACACCATATATTTT.

This clone was recorded only once. J is TRBJ1-1 and V is TRBV7-9; possibly TRBD1 for D (5 bases). There are 14 residues in the CDR3. The germline CDR1 and CDR2 sequences are SEHNR and FQNEAQ (reference sequence). With 2 bases removed from V and 1 base from J, the gap between germline ends came to 8 bases. CDR3 DNA: TGTGCCAGCAGCTTATCGACAGCGAACACTGAAGCTTTCTTT. It translates to CASSLSTANTEAFF.

This clone was recorded once. V is TRBV28 and J is TRBJ1-2; possible D gene TRBD1, 6 bases. V was clipped by 7 bases and J by 0 bases, with 18 bases between them. The CDR3 runs 16 residues. CDR1 is MDHEN, CDR2 SYDVKM, per germline. The CDR3 bases are TGTGCCAGCAACTACCACCCACAGGGCCCTAACTATGGCTACACCTTC. Encoded protein: CASNYHPQGPNYGYTF.